The entry below gives a single T cell receptor (beta chain) sequence along with its context. Deletions cut 4 bases from V and 7 bases from J, with 7 bases between. The CDR3 contains 10 residues. The germline gives CDR1 DFQATT, CDR2 SNEGSKA (reference sequence). Clones were sequenced by immunoSEQ multiplex PCR, and TCRdb holds only the in-frame ones, with some missing. This table holds 80,000 or so clones, roughly 94% found once. The record originates from a study of technical replicates of blood from a few donors. The source of this sequence is a human donor in good health. The sample consisted of T cells isolated from PBMCs. The V gene is TRBV20-1, the J gene TRBJ1-2; possible D gene TRBD1, 6 bases. The CDR3 protein is CSATDSGYTF. The CDR3 nucleotides read TGCAGTGCTACGGACAGTGGCTACACCTTC.